This entry describes one TCR beta chain. Germline V gene sequence: CDR1 KGHDR, CDR2 SFDVKD. Unmatched junction bases numbered 7, after V lost 3 bases and J lost 4 bases. There are 16 residues in the CDR3. TCRdb ran MiXCR on the 5' RACE reads and lists one entry per CDR3 protein. The sample lists over 350,000 distinct CDR3 sequences; 24% were seen once. The data were taken from a study of T-cell memory formation after mild COVID-19. Background on the study: Largely donor-specific sequence clusters came from a couple of donors.

The source is an adult woman who had mild COVID-19 (a few samples of this study predate the infection). Cell type and time point are not known. The sample was PBMCs or a T cell subset sorted from them (not recorded which). The chain has TRBV24-1 and TRBJ2-1; 8 nucleotides match TRBD2. This CDR3 is CATSDPTGGVYNEQFF. The CDR3 DNA sequence: TGTGCCACCAGTGATCCAACCGGGGGGGTGTACAATGAGCAGTTCTTC.